What follows are 25 T cell receptor beta chains derived from one specimen sequenced in a study of cytomegalovirus exposure and HLA in healthy donors (dated by TCRdb to about 2017). Preparation of the library involved the immunoSEQ multiplex PCR assay. A mixture of 60 forward primers for TCR Vbeta segments and 13 reverse primers for TCR Jbeta segments was used in the multiplex PCR. The table was pulled from immuneACCESS by TCRdb, which kept in-frame rearrangements only. Such tables lose some clones; where checked, under half of the loss comes from unresolved V genes, and the rest has no known cause. The sample table contains approximately 120,000 clones; only one count was recorded for 81% of them. 3.5% to 4% of the sample comes from the top ten. Sample: PBMCs. The receptor source for this set is a man younger than 35 in good health and CMV-seropositive.

The rearrangement uses TRBV11-2 and TRBJ2-1; 7 nucleotides align to TRBD2. The length of the CDR3 is 13 residues. CDR1 is SGHAT and CDR2 is FQNNGV in the germline V gene. V dropped 7 bases and J dropped 5; count of bases not matched to a gene: 5. In DNA form, the CDR3 reads TGTGCCAGCAAATCTAGCGGAGACAATGAGCAGTTCTTC. As protein: CASKSSGDNEQFF.

The V and J genes are TRBV4-1 and TRBJ2-1, with 8 nucleotides matching TRBD2. The V and J ends lost 0 bases and 2 bases, in that order; junction bases with no gene match: 3. The length of the CDR3 is 16 residues. Germline V gene lookup returns CDR1 MGHRA and CDR2 YSYEKL. The CDR3 nucleotides are TGCGCCAGCAGCCAAGAGGCGGGAGGTGCCTACAATGAGCAGTTCTTC. Its protein is CASSQEAGGAYNEQFF.

The chain combines TRBV15 with TRBJ2-3, with 7 bases lining up with TRBD2. Germline V lookup: CDR1 LNHNV, CDR2 YYDKDF (reference sequence). The CDR3 covers 15 residues. The ends lost 0 bases at V and 5 bases at J; junction bases unmatched: 5. DNA for the CDR3: TGTGCCACCAGCAGAGATCGGGCTAGCGGAGATACGCAGTATTTT. It is translated as CATSRDRASGDTQYF.

The chain has TRBV7-2 and TRBJ2-7; D is ambiguous. This CDR3 has 13 residues. Trimming pared 0 bases from V and 2 bases from J, leaving 5 bases between. CDR1 and CDR2 (germline): SGHTA, FQGNSA. This CDR3 is CASSLAQTYEQYF. In DNA, the CDR3 is TGTGCCAGCAGCTTAGCCCAGACCTACGAGCAGTACTTC.

The V and J genes are TRBV2 and TRBJ2-7; possible D gene TRBD1, 5 bases. V was shortened by 6 bases and J by 2 bases, with 11 bases between the two germline ends. Per germline, CDR1 SNHLY and CDR2 FYNNEI. CDR3 size: 13 residues. The CDR3 DNA follows: TGTGCCAGCAGAAAGGGGCAGCCCTACGAGCAGTACTTC. It translates to CASRKGQPYEQYF.

The gene calls are TRBV7-6 and TRBJ2-7; weak D call: TRBD2 (5 bases). Trimming removed 5 bases from V and 3 bases from J, with 17 bases in between. The CDR3 is 15 amino acids. In germline, CDR1 is SGHVS, CDR2 FNYEAQ. The CDR3: CASSPRAEGHYEQYF. Here the CDR3 DNA reads TGTGCCAGCAGCCCGCGGGCCGAAGGTCACTACGAGCAGTACTTC.

The chain carries TRBV4-1 and TRBJ1-5; maybe TRBD1 (5 bases). This CDR3 comprises 18 residues. Trimming removed 1 base at V and 5 bases at J, with 21 bases between. Looked up from germline, CDR1 is MGHRA and CDR2 is YSYEKL. The CDR3 coding sequence is TGCGCCAGCAGCCAAGGCCCTCTCAGGGTAGGAATTGATCAGCCCCAGCATTTT. Protein: CASSQGPLRVGIDQPQHF.

The gene calls are TRBV5-4 and TRBJ1-1; 7 nucleotides align to TRBD1. Per germline, CDR1 SGHNT and CDR2 YYREEE (reference sequence). V dropped 5 bases and J dropped 0; count of bases not matched to a gene: 4. CDR3 length equals 14 residues. The DNA for the CDR3 is TGTGCCAGCAGTACAGGGGCGGTGAACACTGAAGCTTTCTTT. Translating gives CASSTGAVNTEAFF.

The chain carries TRBV9 and TRBJ2-2; 7 bases agree with TRBD1. The V gene end was trimmed by 2 bases and the J gene end by 2 bases; junction bases not matched to a gene: 12. The V gene's germline CDR1 is SGDLS and CDR2 YYNGEE. The CDR3 has 18 amino acids. CDR3: CASSVGTPGTANTGELFF. The CDR3 coding sequence is TGTGCCAGCAGCGTTGGGACCCCCGGGACAGCAAACACCGGGGAGCTGTTTTTT. Variable domain in full (rest from reference TRBV9 and TRBJ2-2): DSGVTQTPKHLITATGQRVTLRCSPRSGDLSVYWYQQSLDQGLQFLIQYYNGEERAKGNILERFSAQQFPDLHSELNLSSLELGDSALYFCASSVGTPGTANTGELFFGEGSRLTVL.

The V call is TRBV19, the J call TRBJ2-1; 8 positions agree with TRBD2. Germline loops: CDR1 LNHDA, CDR2 SQIVND (reference sequence). With 7 bases clipped from V and 8 bases from J, the junction kept 13 bases outside the gene matches. The length of the CDR3 is 15 residues. The CDR3 spells CASTHGTSLEYEQFF. The CDR3 DNA is TGTGCCAGTACCCACGGGACTAGTCTAGAATATGAGCAGTTCTTC.

The chain employs TRBV11-2 and TRBJ2-1; 7 bases agree with TRBD2. This CDR3 comprises 14 residues. Germline V gene data show CDR1 as SGHAT and CDR2 as FQNNGV. The ends lost 3 bases at V and 12 bases at J; junction bases unmatched: 11. This CDR3 reads CASSFQRLAGGQFF. In DNA form, the CDR3 reads TGTGCCAGCAGCTTCCAGCGCTTAGCGGGTGGGCAGTTCTTC.

The V and J genes are TRBV5-4 and TRBJ2-3; 12 bases are a match to TRBD2. CDR3 length: 16 amino acids. Germline CDR1 SGHNT, CDR2 YYREEE (reference sequence). V gave up 1 base and J gave up 5 bases; unmatched junction bases: 5. The CDR3 sequence: CASSLPSGGARDTQYF. The CDR3 DNA follows: TGTGCCAGCAGCTTGCCTAGCGGGGGGGCTAGAGATACGCAGTATTTT.

The rearrangement uses TRBV7-2 and TRBJ2-3; TRBD2 matches at 14 bases. Per germline, CDR1 SGHTA and CDR2 FQGNSA. J was trimmed by 3 bases and V by 5 bases; bases with no gene match: 1. This CDR3 has 15 residues. The CDR3 DNA sequence: TGTGCCAGCAGCCGGACTAGCGGGGGGACAGATACGCAGTATTTT. It specifies CASSRTSGGTDTQYF. The variable domain in full, with the rest retrieved from reference TRBV7-2 and TRBJ2-3, is GAGVSQSPSNKVTEKGKDVELRCDPISGHTALYWYRQSLGQGLEFLIYFQGNSAPDKSGLPSDRFSAERTGGSVSTLTIQRTQQEDSAVYLCASSRTSGGTDTQYFGPGTRLTVL.

The chain carries TRBV6-1 and TRBJ1-1, with D maybe TRBD1 (5 bases). The length of the CDR3 is 13 residues. Germline V gene lookup returns CDR1 MNHNS and CDR2 SASEGT. Trimming left V 6 bases short and J 6 bases short, with 14 bases between. CDR3 protein: CASRWAGLPEAFF. DNA for the CDR3: TGTGCCAGCAGGTGGGCAGGGCTTCCTGAAGCTTTCTTT.

This clone was recorded a few times. This sequence joins TRBV11-2 and TRBJ2-1; 9 bases are a match to TRBD2. J gave up 2 bases and V 5 bases, and 4 bases lay outside the gene matches. CDR3 size: 15 residues. In germline, CDR1 is SGHAT, CDR2 FQNNGV. CDR3 DNA sequence: TGTGCCAGCAGCGTCTCTAGCGGGACCTACAATGAGCAGTTCTTC. Translation gives CASSVSSGTYNEQFF.

The chain is built from TRBV19 and TRBJ1-1; D remains unclear. Germline V CDR1 and CDR2: LNHDA, SQIVND (reference sequence). Trimming took off 2 bases at V and 2 bases at J, with 15 bases between the two ends. The CDR3 covers 16 residues. In DNA, the CDR3 is TGTGCCAGTAGTATAAACGGTCTTCGGGGAAACACTGAAGCTTTCTTT. Translated: CASSINGLRGNTEAFF.

The count of this clone is one. This rearrangement joins TRBV30 to TRBJ2-1; 8 bases align to TRBD2. CDR1 and CDR2 from the germline V gene are GTSNPN and SVGIG (reference sequence). V lost 3 bases and J lost 3; bases outside the gene matches: 31. The CDR3 has 23 residues. The CDR3 bases are TGTGCCTGGAGAAACCCAAGGGGGGGTCTCGGGTTAGCGGGACCGTCCCACTACAATGAGCAGTTCTTC. Protein sequence: CAWRNPRGGLGLAGPSHYNEQFF.

The rearrangement links TRBV30 to TRBJ2-7; no firm D call. This CDR3 is 15 amino acids long. V was trimmed by 2 bases and J by 4 bases, leaving 18 bases between them. Looked up from germline, CDR1 is GTSNPN and CDR2 is SVGIG (reference sequence). The CDR3, as DNA: TGTGCCTGGAGTATGGGTCGGAAACAGCCTTACGAGCAGTACTTC. Protein sequence: CAWSMGRKQPYEQYF. Based on the CDR3 plus reference TRBV30 and TRBJ2-7, the full variable domain is SQTIHQWPATLVQPVGSPLSLECTVEGTSNPNLYWYRQAAGRGLQLLFYSVGIGQISSEVPQNLSASRPQDRQFILSSKKLLLSDSGFYLCAWSMGRKQPYEQYFGPGTRLTVT.

V is TRBV23-1 and J is TRBJ2-3, with 7 bases aligning to TRBD2. TRBV23-1 is an open reading frame, and its role is uncertain. Losses at the gene ends were 9 bases for V and 4 bases for J; bases not matched to a gene: 19. The CDR3 contains 17 residues. CDR3 protein: CASVHGRSAGRPDTQYF. As DNA, the CDR3 is TGCGCCAGTGTGCACGGACGATCAGCGGGGAGGCCAGATACGCAGTATTTT.

This clone was picked up one time. This chain joins TRBV7-2 and TRBJ2-2, with D possibly matching TRBD1 (5 bases). Germline CDR1 is SGHTA and CDR2 is FQGNSA. CDR3 length: 15 amino acids. Trimming shortened V by 4 bases and J by 4 bases, and 13 bases separated the two germline ends. CDR3 DNA sequence: TGTGCCAGCAGCTCCTTAAGGGGTGGCACCGGGGAGCTGTTTTTT. Protein product: CASSSLRGGTGELFF. Full variable domain (remainder filled in from reference TRBV7-2 and TRBJ2-2): GAGVSQSPSNKVTEKGKDVELRCDPISGHTALYWYRQSLGQGLEFLIYFQGNSAPDKSGLPSDRFSAERTGGSVSTLTIQRTQQEDSAVYLCASSSLRGGTGELFFGEGSRLTVL.

The chain uses TRBV29-1 and TRBJ1-3, with 7 bases aligning to TRBD1. The ends lost 7 bases at V and 2 bases at J; junction bases unmatched: 8. The CDR3 length is 14 residues. CDR1 is SQVTM, CDR2 ANQGSEA, per germline. CDR3 DNA: TGCAGCGCCAGGGGGGAGTTCACTGGAAACACCATATATTTT. Encoded protein: CSARGEFTGNTIYF. Looking up the rest from reference TRBV29-1 and TRBJ1-3 gives the full variable domain: SAVISQKPSRDICQRGTSLTIQCQVDSQVTMMFWYRQQPGQSLTLIATANQGSEATYESGFVIDKFPISRPNLTFSTLTVSNMSPEDSSIYLCSARGEFTGNTIYFGEGSWLTVV.

The genes are TRBV5-6 and TRBJ2-5, with a tentative D call TRBD2 (6 bases). CDR3 length equals 14 residues. Between the trimmed V and J ends, which lost 4 bases and 2 bases, there was a span of 12 bases. Germline V lookup: CDR1 SGHDT, CDR2 YYEEEE. CDR3 DNA: TGTGCCAGCAGCGCGGCCGGGAGACAAGAGACCCAGTACTTC. Its translation: CASSAAGRQETQYF.

This clone was observed a few times. The V call is TRBV4-1, the J call TRBJ1-4; no reliable D call. V lost 1 base, J lost 6 bases, and 12 bases lay in between. This CDR3 region has 15 residues. CDR1 MGHRA and CDR2 YSYEKL come from the germline V gene. In nucleotides, the CDR3 is TGCGCCAGCAGCCAAGCTCGCGGTGGTGATGAAAAACTGTTTTTT. This gives the protein CASSQARGGDEKLFF.

The chain joins TRBV25-1 to TRBJ2-5; possibly TRBD1 for D (6 bases). The CDR3 loop spans 18 amino acids. Trimming stripped 3 bases from V and 1 base from J, with 21 bases between. CDR1 is MGHDK and CDR2 is SYGVNS in the germline V gene. The DNA for the CDR3 is TGTGCCAGCAGTGACCACCCGCAGACAGGAGGCCTCCAAGAGACCCAGTACTTC. Protein product: CASSDHPQTGGLQETQYF.

This sequence joins TRBV6-6 and TRBJ2-1, with a possible D match to TRBD2 (5 bases). Between the trimmed V and J ends, which lost 2 bases and 10 bases, there was a span of 12 bases. The germline V gene encodes CDR1 MNHNY and CDR2 SVGAGI (reference sequence). The CDR3 runs to 13 residues. The CDR3 DNA sequence: TGTGCCAGCAGTTACAGTAGGACTCGAGAGCAGTTCTTC. It specifies CASSYSRTREQFF.